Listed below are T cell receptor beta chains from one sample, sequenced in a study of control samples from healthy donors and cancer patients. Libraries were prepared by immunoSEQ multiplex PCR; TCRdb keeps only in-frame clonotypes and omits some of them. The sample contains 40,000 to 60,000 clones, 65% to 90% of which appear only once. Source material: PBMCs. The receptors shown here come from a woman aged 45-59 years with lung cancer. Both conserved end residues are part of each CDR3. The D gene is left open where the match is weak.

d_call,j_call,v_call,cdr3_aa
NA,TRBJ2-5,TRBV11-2,CASSPGSSQETQYF
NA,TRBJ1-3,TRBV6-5,CASSSDGTDTIYF
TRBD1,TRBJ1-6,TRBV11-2,CASSYGTGDNSPLHF
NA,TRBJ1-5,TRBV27,CASSLDSYNNQPQHF
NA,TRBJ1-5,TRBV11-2,CASSQWDGYNQPQHF
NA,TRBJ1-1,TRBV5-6,CASSSIDPEAFF
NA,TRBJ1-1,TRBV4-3,CASSNREGEAFF
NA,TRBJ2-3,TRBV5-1,CASSSRDTQYF
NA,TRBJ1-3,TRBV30,CAWWRRNTIYF
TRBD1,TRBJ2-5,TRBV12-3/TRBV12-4,CASGTGGGTQYF
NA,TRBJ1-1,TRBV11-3,CASSRTFMNTEAFF
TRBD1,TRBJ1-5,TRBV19,CASSIERDRDRVRIDQPQHF
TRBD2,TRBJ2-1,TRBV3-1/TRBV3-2,CASKAGGNNEQFF
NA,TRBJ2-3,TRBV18,CASSLQPSTDTQYF
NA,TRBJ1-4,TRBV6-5,CASRQGGGNEKLFF
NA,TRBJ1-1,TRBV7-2,CASSPQSGVSNTEAFF